This T cell receptor beta chain came from a study of OX40 agonist ivuxolimab in advanced cancers. V lost 2 bases, J lost 10 bases, and 16 bases stayed unmatched. This CDR3 has 17 residues. Germline CDR1 reads LNHDA; CDR2 reads SQIVND (reference sequence). Clones were read by immunoSEQ multiplex PCR, and TCRdb kept only the in-frame ones, dropping some. The sample consists of about 75,000 clones, about 88% of them appearing once. The sample here was CD4+ or CD8+ T cells sorted from blood, taken in a trial of the OX40 agonist ivuxolimab. The chain has TRBV19 and TRBJ2-4, with 8 bases matching TRBD1. The source is an adult with an advanced solid tumor such as melanoma, head and neck, liver or kidney cancer. The CDR3 region is CASSILLPGQGLGIQYF. The CDR3 DNA is TGTGCCAGTAGTATACTCCTCCCCGGACAGGGACTGGGGATTCAGTACTTC.